A selection of T cell receptor beta chains follows, all from one sample in a study of T cells in Graves' hyperthyroidism and ophthalmopathy. Using its own MiXCR run on the multiplex PCR reads, TCRdb lists one record per CDR3 protein. The sample has a few hundred thousand distinct CDR3 sequences; around 15% are singletons. The specimen was blood. The origin of the receptors is a woman aged 25-40 years with Graves' ophthalmopathy. Both conserved end residues are part of each CDR3. The order of the fields is V gene, clone size, J gene, D gene, CDR3 DNA, CDR3 protein. A D gene is named only where the DNA matches it firmly. Some rows mark clone size as missing; the rest say once, few, many or name a class of expanded clone.

>TRBV28|many|TRBJ2-3|TRBD2
TGTGCCAGCAGTTTAACTAGCGGGAGGGGGGCGGATACGCAGTATTTT
CASSLTSGRGADTQYF
>TRBV3-1|many|TRBJ1-2|-
TGTGCCAGCAGCCTGACTCATTGGGACTATGGCTACACCTTC
CASSLTHWDYGYTF
>TRBV7-2|many|TRBJ2-7|-
TGTGCCAGCAGCCTATCAGGGGTTGGCGTCGCCTACGAGCAGTACTTC
CASSLSGVGVAYEQYF
>TRBV20-1|-|TRBJ1-1|-
TGCAGTGCTAGAGTGAACCCGGACACTGAAGCTTTCTTT
CSARVNPDTEAFF
>TRBV2|many|TRBJ2-1|TRBD2
TGTGCCAGCGCCGGGACTAGCGGAAAATACAATGAGCAGTTCTTC
CASAGTSGKYNEQFF
>TRBV20-1|-|TRBJ1-2|-
TGCAGTGCCAATCCTACAGGCTATGGCTACACCTTC
CSANPTGYGYTF
>TRBV20-1|-|TRBJ1-5|-
TGCAGTGCTAGAGGGACGGACAATCAGCCCCAGCATTTT
CSARGTDNQPQHF
>TRBV7-9|many|TRBJ1-4|-
TGTGCCAGCAGCCCCCGGGACACTCGCAGAGTTAATGAAAAACTGTTTTTT
CASSPRDTRRVNEKLFF
>TRBV20-1|many|TRBJ2-1|TRBD1
TGCAGTGCTGAGACAGGGTCTTTCTCCTACAATGAGCAGTTCTTC
CSAETGSFSYNEQFF
>TRBV4-2|-|TRBJ2-1|TRBD1
TGTGCCAGCAGCCAAGGGACAGGGGGATTGGCTGAGCAGTTCTTC
CASSQGTGGLAEQFF
>TRBV5-1|few|TRBJ1-1|-
TGCGCCAGCAGCTTCGTGGCAGAGAACACTGAAGCTTTCTTT
CASSFVAENTEAFF
>TRBV5-1|many|TRBJ2-3|TRBD2
TGCGCCAGCAGCCTTCTAGCGGGAGATTTCTCAGATACGCAGTATTTT
CASSLLAGDFSDTQYF
>TRBV29-1|-|TRBJ2-7|-
TGCAGCGTGACTACCGACTCGGCCTACGAGCAGTACTTC
CSVTTDSAYEQYF
>TRBV30|many|TRBJ1-5|-
TGTGCCTGGAGTCCTCCCGGGACAACGAATCAGCCCCAGCATTTT
CAWSPPGTTNQPQHF
>TRBV6-1|many|TRBJ2-2|-
TGTGCCAGCCTCCGGACCCTGAACACCGGGGAGCTGTTTTTT
CASLRTLNTGELFF
>TRBV28|many|TRBJ2-3|-
TGTGCCAGCGCCTCTAGCGAGCGCTGGGGGTCAAAAGATACGCAGTATTTT
CASASSERWGSKDTQYF
>TRBV7-2|many|TRBJ1-1|TRBD1
TGTGCCAGCAGCGACGGACAGGGGGCTCAGAACACTGAAGCTTTCTTT
CASSDGQGAQNTEAFF
>TRBV3-1|many|TRBJ1-2|TRBD1
TGTGCCAGCAGCCAACAATCGACAGGGGCGGGATTCTACACCTTC
CASSQQSTGAGFYTF
>TRBV27|many|TRBJ2-7|TRBD2
TGTGCCAGCAGTCCACTAGCGGGAGAAGGAAGCTCCTACGAGCAGTACTTC
CASSPLAGEGSSYEQYF
>TRBV7-3|many|TRBJ2-1|-
TGTGCCAGCAGCTTATCAGGCAGTCACAATGAGCAGTTCTTC
CASSLSGSHNEQFF
>TRBV6-5|few|TRBJ2-1|-
TGTGCCAGCAGTTACGTAGGGGATGAGCAGTTCTTC
CASSYVGDEQFF
>TRBV20-1|many|TRBJ2-7|TRBD2
TGCAGTGCCCCACCGGGACTAGCTGGCGAGCAGTACTTC
CSAPPGLAGEQYF
>TRBV7-2|many|TRBJ1-1|-
TGTGCCAGCAGCGTAGGGGGGTGGAACACTGAAGCTTTCTTT
CASSVGGWNTEAFF
>TRBV7-9|-|TRBJ2-7|-
TGTGCCAGCAGCTTATCTTCCATTTACGAGCAGTACTTC
CASSLSSIYEQYF
>TRBV7-9|-|TRBJ2-3|-
TGTGCCAGCAGCTTGGACCAGCGTGGTACGCAGTATTTT
CASSLDQRGTQYF
>TRBV6-1|many|TRBJ2-5|TRBD2
TGTGCCAGCAGTTACGTGTTCGGCTTCACCAGACTAGCGGGAGGGCCGGATGAGACCCAGTACTTC
CASSYVFGFTRLAGGPDETQYF
>TRBV28|-|TRBJ1-5|TRBD1
TGTGCCAGCAGCCCATACAGGGGGCTCGGACAGCCCCAGCATTTT
CASSPYRGLGQPQHF
>TRBV7-9|many|TRBJ2-2|-
TGTGCCAGCAGCATCTCCCCAAGGGTCGGGGAGCTGTTTTTT
CASSISPRVGELFF
>TRBV5-1|few|TRBJ1-1|TRBD1
TGCGCCAGCAGCTTGGTCTCCTCGGGACAGGGACGTGAAGCTTTCTTT
CASSLVSSGQGREAFF
>TRBV5-1|many|TRBJ2-3|TRBD1
TGCGCCAGCAGCCTCGATATTACAGGGGCCACAGATACGCAGTATTTT
CASSLDITGATDTQYF
>TRBV30|-|TRBJ2-7|-
TGTGCTTGGGCAGGAGACTACGAGCAGTACTTC
CAWAGDYEQYF
>TRBV2|many|TRBJ1-2|-
TGTGCCAGCAGTCCCTGGGGAACGTACTATGGCTACACCTTC
CASSPWGTYYGYTF
>TRBV9|few|TRBJ2-1|TRBD2
TGTGCCAGCAGCGTAGACCCGACTAGCGGGATAAAGCATGAGCAGTTCTTC
CASSVDPTSGIKHEQFF
>TRBV11-3|-|TRBJ2-1|TRBD2
TGTGCCAGCAGCCGGGGACTAGCGGGAGGAAAGTACAATGAGCAGTTCTTC
CASSRGLAGGKYNEQFF
>TRBV19|few|TRBJ1-1|-
TGTGCCAGTAGGGACACTCGGAACACTGAAGCTTTCTTT
CASRDTRNTEAFF
>TRBV6-5|few|TRBJ2-5|-
TGTGCCAGCAGTTACAACCAGGGGCTGAAAGAGACCCAGTACTTC
CASSYNQGLKETQYF
>TRBV7-8|many|TRBJ1-3|-
TGTGCCAGCAGCGCAACCAGGGTCCAAACTGGAAACACCATATATTTT
CASSATRVQTGNTIYF
>TRBV25-1|-|TRBJ2-7|TRBD1
TGTGCCAGCAGTGCCGACAGGGACAAACCCTACGAGCAGTACTTC
CASSADRDKPYEQYF
>TRBV12-3/TRBV12-4|-|TRBJ2-2|-
TGTGCCAGCAGACGGGCCGGAGGCTACACCGGGGAGCTGTTTTTT
CASRRAGGYTGELFF
>TRBV2|few|TRBJ2-7|-
TGTGCCAGCAGTGCTTCCTTACAGACGGGTTTGAAGCAGTACTTC
CASSASLQTGLKQYF
>TRBV5-1|-|TRBJ1-2|-
TGCGCCAGCAGCTTGGGAAGCACGCTGGACGGCTACACCTTC
CASSLGSTLDGYTF
>TRBV29-1|many|TRBJ2-2|-
TGCAGCGTTGAAGAGCAAGGAACCGGGGAGCTGTTTTTT
CSVEEQGTGELFF
>TRBV6-1|many|TRBJ2-6|-
TGTGCCAGCAGTGGAGGGCTGCGACAGTTCTTCTCTGGGGCCAACGTCCTGACTTTC
CASSGGLRQFFSGANVLTF
>TRBV3-1|many|TRBJ1-4|-
TGTGCCAGCAGCCAACTCCTGACAGCAACTAATGAAAAACTGTTTTTT
CASSQLLTATNEKLFF
>TRBV28|many|TRBJ2-3|TRBD2
TGTGCCAGCACCTGGGCTAGCGGGAGTACGCAGTATTTT
CASTWASGSTQYF
>TRBV5-1|many|TRBJ2-1|-
TGCGCCAGCAGCCCCGCCCAATACAATGAGCAGTTCTTC
CASSPAQYNEQFF